This T cell receptor (beta chain) was recovered during a study of blood T cell repertoires in COVID-19. Study-wide context: The United States, Italy and Spain provided the acute and convalescent COVID-19 samples.

There are 14 residues in the CDR3. J was trimmed by 3 bases and V by 0 bases; bases with no gene match: 2. Germline V gene lookup returns CDR1 LGHNA and CDR2 YNFKEQ. Per the original methods: Reference gene primers were amplified, and this amplification served to estimate nucleated cell counts. The assay was immunoSEQ multiplex PCR, and TCRdb's table has in-frame clones only and misses some. The V and J calls and the clone size are those of that table, but D and trimming were determined from the DNA. The repertoire holds about 240,000 clones, around 89% seen once, with 0.95% to 1% in the top ten. The sequencing input was peripheral blood. The chain recombines TRBV4-2 with TRBJ2-7; 7 nucleotides line up with TRBD1. The sequence derives from a woman between 35 and 50 years old who had recovered from COVID-19. The CDR3 nucleotides read TGTGCCAGCAGCCAAGATGCAGGGGGCTACGAGCAGTACTTC. The encoded protein is CASSQDAGGYEQYF.